This entry lists 2 T cell receptor beta chains sequenced from one sample in a study of blood T cell repertoires in COVID-19. The table came from immunoSEQ multiplex PCR; TCRdb's copy has only in-frame clones and leaves some out. The sample contains around 200,000 clones, roughly 80% of which appear only once. The sample consisted of peripheral blood. The receptors were gathered from a woman older than 75 with acute or convalescent COVID-19.

This chain connects TRBV5-4 to TRBJ2-3; 7 bases align to TRBD1. In germline, CDR1 is SGHNT, CDR2 YYREEE (reference sequence). The CDR3 consists of 14 residues. V was clipped by 8 bases and J by 6 bases; unmatched bases: 12. CDR3: CARWTGKRRDTQYF. As DNA, the CDR3 is TGTGCCAGGTGGACAGGCAAAAGGCGTGATACGCAGTATTTT.

This clone was counted between two and nine times. The chain's CDR3 is CASSLIGTGGGTEAFF. The CDR3 coding sequence is TGTGCCAGCAGCTTAATCGGGACGGGGGGAGGCACTGAAGCTTTCTTT. The chain has TRBV7-2 and TRBJ1-1; a possible D gene is TRBD1 (5 bases). In germline, CDR1 is SGHTA, CDR2 FQGNSA. This CDR3 contains 16 residues. The germline V and J ends were trimmed by 2 bases and 4 bases, with 17 bases remaining between them.